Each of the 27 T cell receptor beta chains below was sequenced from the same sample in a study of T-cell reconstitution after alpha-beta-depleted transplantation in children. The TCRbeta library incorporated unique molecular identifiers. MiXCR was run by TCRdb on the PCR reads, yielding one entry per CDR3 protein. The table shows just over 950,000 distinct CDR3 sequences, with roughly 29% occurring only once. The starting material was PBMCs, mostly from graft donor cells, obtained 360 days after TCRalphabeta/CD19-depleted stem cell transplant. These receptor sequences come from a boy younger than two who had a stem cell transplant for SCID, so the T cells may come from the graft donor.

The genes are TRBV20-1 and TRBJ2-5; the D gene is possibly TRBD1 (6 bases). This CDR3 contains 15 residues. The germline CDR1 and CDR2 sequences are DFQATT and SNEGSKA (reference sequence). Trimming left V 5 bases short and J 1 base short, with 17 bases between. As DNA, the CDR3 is TGCAGTGCTTGGACAGAAGCCAAATCCCAAGAGACCCAGTACTTC. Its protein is CSAWTEAKSQETQYF.

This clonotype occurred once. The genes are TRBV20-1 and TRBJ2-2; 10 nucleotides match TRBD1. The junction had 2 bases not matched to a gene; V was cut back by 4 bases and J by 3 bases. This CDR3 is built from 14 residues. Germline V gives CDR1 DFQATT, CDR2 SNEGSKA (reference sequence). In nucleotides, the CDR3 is TGCAGTGCTACGGGACAGGGGTACACCGGGGAGCTGTTTTTT. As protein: CSATGQGYTGELFF.

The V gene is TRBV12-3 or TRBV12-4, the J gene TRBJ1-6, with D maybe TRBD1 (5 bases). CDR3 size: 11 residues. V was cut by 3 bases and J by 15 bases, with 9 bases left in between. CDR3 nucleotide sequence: TGTGCCAGCAGTTTGCAGGGCCTCCTCCACTTT. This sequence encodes CASSLQGLLHF.

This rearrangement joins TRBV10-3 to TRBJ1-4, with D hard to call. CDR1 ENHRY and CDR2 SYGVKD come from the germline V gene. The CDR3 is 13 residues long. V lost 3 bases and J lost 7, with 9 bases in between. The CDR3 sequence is CAISDVGSEKLFF. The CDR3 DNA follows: TGTGCCATCAGTGATGTGGGGAGTGAAAAACTGTTTTTT.

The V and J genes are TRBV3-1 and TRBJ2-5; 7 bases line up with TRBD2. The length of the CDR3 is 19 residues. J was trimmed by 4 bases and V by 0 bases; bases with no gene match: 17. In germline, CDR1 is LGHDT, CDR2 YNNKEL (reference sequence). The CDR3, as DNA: TGTGCCAGCAGCCAAGACCCCCTCTCGAGCGGGGAGGGGCCAGAGACCCAGTACTTC. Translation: CASSQDPLSSGEGPETQYF.

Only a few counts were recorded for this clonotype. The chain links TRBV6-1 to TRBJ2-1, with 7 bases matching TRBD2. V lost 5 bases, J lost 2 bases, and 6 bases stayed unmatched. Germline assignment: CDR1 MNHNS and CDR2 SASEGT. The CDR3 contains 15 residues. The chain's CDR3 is CASSPSRETYNEQFF. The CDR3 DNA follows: TGTGCCAGCAGTCCTTCGCGGGAGACCTACAATGAGCAGTTCTTC.

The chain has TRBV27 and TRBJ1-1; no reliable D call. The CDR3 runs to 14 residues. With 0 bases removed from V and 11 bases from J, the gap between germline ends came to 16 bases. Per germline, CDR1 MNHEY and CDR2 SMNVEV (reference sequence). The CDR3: CASSLSPGLADAFF. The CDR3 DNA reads TGTGCCAGCAGTTTATCGCCGGGCTTAGCGGACGCTTTCTTT.

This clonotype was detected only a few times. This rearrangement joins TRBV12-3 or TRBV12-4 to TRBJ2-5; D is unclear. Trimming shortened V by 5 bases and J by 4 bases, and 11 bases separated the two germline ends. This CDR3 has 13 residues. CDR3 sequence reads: CASSPLSGETQYF. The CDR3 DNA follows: TGTGCCAGCAGTCCCCTTTCTGGAGAGACCCAGTACTTC.

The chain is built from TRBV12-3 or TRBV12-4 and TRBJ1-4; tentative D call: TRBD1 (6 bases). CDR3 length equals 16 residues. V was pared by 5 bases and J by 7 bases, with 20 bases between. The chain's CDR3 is CASSTKRGENGEKLFF. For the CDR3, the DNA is TGTGCCAGCAGTACGAAGAGGGGGGAAAACGGTGAAAAACTGTTTTTT.

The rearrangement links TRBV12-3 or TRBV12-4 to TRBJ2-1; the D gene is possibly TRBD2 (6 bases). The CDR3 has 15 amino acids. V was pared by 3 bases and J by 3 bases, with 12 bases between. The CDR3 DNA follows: TGTGCCAGCAGTTTGGGGGGACTGAACTACAATGAGCAGTTCTTC. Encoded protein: CASSLGGLNYNEQFF.

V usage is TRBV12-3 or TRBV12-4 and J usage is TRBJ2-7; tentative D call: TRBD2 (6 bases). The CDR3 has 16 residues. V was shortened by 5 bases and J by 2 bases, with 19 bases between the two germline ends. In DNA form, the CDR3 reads TGTGCCAGCAGTCACCAGGAAGGGACTCCTACCTACGAGCAGTACTTC. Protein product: CASSHQEGTPTYEQYF.

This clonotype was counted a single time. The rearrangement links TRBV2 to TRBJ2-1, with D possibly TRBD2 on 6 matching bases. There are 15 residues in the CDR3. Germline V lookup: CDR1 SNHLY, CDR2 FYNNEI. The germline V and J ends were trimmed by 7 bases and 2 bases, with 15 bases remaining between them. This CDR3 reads CASIGTSRPYNEQFF. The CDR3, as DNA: TGTGCCAGCATCGGGACTTCCAGGCCCTACAATGAGCAGTTCTTC. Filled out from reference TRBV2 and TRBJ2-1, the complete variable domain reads EPEVTQTPSHQVTQMGQEVILRCVPISNHLYFYWYRQILGQKVEFLVSFYNNEISEKSEIFDDQFSVERPDGSNFTLKIRSTKLEDSAMYFCASIGTSRPYNEQFFGPGTRLTVL.

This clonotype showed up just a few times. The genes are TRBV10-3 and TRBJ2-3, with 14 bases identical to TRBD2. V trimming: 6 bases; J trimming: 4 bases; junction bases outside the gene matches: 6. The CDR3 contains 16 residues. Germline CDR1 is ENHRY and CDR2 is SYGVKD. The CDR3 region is CAIRETSGGAADTQYF. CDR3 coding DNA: TGTGCCATCAGAGAGACTAGCGGGGGGGCCGCAGATACGCAGTATTTT.

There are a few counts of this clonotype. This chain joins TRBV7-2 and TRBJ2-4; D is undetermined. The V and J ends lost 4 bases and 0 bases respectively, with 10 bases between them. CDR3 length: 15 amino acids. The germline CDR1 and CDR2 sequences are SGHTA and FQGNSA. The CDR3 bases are TGTGCCAGCAGCTCTTCGACTCCAGCCAAAAACATTCAGTACTTC. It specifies CASSSSTPAKNIQYF.

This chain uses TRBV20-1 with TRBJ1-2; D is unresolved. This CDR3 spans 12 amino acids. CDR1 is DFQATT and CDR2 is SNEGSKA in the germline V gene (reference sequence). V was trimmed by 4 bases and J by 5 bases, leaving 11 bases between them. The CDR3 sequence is CSATRGFYGYTF. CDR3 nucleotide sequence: TGCAGTGCTACTCGGGGATTTTATGGCTACACCTTC.

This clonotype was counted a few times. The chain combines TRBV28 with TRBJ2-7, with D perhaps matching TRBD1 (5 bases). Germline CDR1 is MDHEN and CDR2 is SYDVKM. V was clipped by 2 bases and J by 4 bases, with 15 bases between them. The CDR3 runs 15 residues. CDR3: CASSLHIRGTYEQYF. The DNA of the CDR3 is TGTGCCAGCAGTTTACACATTAGGGGTACATACGAGCAGTACTTC. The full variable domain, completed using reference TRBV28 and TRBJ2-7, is DVKVTQSSRYLVKRTGEKVFLECVQDMDHENMFWYRQDPGLGLRLIYFSYDVKMKEKGDIPEGYSVSREKKERFSLILESASTNQTSMYLCASSLHIRGTYEQYFGPGTRLTVT.

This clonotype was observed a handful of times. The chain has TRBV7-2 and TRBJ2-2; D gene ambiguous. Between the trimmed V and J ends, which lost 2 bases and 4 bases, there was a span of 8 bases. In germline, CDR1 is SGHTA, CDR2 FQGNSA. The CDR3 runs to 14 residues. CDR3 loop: CASSLSLLTGELFF. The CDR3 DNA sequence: TGTGCCAGCAGCTTATCCCTTCTCACCGGGGAGCTGTTTTTT.

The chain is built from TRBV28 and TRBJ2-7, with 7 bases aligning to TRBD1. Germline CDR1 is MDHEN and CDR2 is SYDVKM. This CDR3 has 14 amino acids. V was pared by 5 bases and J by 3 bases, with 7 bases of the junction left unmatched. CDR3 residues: CASSDLRQGYEQYF. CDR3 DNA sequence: TGTGCCAGCAGTGACCTAAGACAGGGCTACGAGCAGTACTTC. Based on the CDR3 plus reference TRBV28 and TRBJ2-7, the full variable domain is DVKVTQSSRYLVKRTGEKVFLECVQDMDHENMFWYRQDPGLGLRLIYFSYDVKMKEKGDIPEGYSVSREKKERFSLILESASTNQTSMYLCASSDLRQGYEQYFGPGTRLTVT.

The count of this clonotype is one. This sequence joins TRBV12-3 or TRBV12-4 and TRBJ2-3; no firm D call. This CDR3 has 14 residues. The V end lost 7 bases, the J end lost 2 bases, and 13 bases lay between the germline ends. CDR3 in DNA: TGTGCCAGCAATGGGATATCCACCACAGATACGCAGTATTTT. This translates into CASNGISTTDTQYF.

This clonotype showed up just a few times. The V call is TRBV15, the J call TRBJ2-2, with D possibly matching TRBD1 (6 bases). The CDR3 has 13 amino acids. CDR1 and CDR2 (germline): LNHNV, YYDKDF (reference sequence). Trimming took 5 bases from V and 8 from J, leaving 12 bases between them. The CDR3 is CATSPTGSGELFF. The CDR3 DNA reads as TGTGCCACCAGCCCAACAGGGTCTGGGGAGCTGTTTTTT.

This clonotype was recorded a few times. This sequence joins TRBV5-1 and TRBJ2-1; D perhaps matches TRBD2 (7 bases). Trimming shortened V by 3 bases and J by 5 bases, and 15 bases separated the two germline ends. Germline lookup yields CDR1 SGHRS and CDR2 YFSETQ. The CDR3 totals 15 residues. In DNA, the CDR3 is TGCGCCAGCAGCTGGGGGGGCGAGGGCCACAATGAGCAGTTCTTC. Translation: CASSWGGEGHNEQFF.

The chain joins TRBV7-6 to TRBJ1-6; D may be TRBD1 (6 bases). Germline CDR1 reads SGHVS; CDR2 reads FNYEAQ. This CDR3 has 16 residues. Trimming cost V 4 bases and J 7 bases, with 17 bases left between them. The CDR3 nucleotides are TGTGCCAGCAGCTCACATCGGGACATTCTAAATTCACCCCTCCACTTT. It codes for CASSSHRDILNSPLHF.

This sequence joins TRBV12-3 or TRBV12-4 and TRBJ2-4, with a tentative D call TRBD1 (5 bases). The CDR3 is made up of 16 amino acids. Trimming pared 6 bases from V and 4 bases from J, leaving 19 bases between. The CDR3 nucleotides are TGTGCCAGCAGGACAAATCGACAGAAGGAAAAAAACATTCAGTACTTC. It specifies CASRTNRQKEKNIQYF.

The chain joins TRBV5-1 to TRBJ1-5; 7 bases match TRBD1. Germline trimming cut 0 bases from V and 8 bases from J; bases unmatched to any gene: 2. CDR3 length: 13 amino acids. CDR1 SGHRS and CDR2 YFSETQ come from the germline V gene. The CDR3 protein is CASSLGQGEPQHF. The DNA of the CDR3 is TGCGCCAGCAGCTTGGGACAGGGTGAGCCCCAGCATTTT.

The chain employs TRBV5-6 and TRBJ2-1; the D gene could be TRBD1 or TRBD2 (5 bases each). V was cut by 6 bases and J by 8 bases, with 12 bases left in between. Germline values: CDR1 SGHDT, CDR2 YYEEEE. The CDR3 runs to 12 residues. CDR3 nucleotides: TGTGCCAGCAAGAGGAGAGGGGATGAGCAGTTCTTC. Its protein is CASKRRGDEQFF.

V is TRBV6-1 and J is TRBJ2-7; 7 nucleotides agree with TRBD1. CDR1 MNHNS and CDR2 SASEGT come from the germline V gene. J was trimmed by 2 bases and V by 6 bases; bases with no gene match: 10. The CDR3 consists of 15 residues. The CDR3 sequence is CASRPDRARTYEQYV. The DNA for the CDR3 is TGTGCCAGCAGACCAGACAGGGCCCGGACCTACGAGCAGTACGTC.

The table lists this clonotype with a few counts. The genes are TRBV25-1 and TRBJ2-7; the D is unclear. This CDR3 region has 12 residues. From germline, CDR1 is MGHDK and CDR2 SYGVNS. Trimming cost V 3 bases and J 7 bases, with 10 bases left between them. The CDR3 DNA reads TGTGCCAGCAGTGATCTTGGGGATGAGCAGTACTTC. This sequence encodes CASSDLGDEQYF.